What follows is one T cell receptor beta chain and its context. Its antigen is currently unknown. The V gene's germline CDR1 is LNHDA and CDR2 SQIVND (reference sequence). The CDR3 runs to 12 residues. V lost 4 bases to trimming and J lost 8 bases, with 9 bases between them. CD4+CD127+ cells were sorted as the conventional CD4 T cells. Control samples were from healthy, unrelated donors. Profiled with immunoSEQ multiplex PCR; TCRdb holds only in-frame clones, not every one. The sample records 20,000 to 30,000 clones, roughly 97% being singletons. This sample was taken from a study of B cell selection in AIRE deficiency. Study-level findings and limits: Patient Tconv cells held around a third of Treg sequences shared by healthy donors. CDR3s were shorter in shared Treg sequences, reflecting few non-templated nucleotide insertions.

This chain connects TRBV19 to TRBJ2-1; D call uncertain. What was sequenced was CD4+CD127+ conventional T cells sorted from PBMCs. This sequence originates from a human donor in good health. The CDR3 nucleotides are TGTGCCAGTAGTAGGAGTAGAGATGAGCAGTTCTTC. It yields the protein CASSRSRDEQFF.